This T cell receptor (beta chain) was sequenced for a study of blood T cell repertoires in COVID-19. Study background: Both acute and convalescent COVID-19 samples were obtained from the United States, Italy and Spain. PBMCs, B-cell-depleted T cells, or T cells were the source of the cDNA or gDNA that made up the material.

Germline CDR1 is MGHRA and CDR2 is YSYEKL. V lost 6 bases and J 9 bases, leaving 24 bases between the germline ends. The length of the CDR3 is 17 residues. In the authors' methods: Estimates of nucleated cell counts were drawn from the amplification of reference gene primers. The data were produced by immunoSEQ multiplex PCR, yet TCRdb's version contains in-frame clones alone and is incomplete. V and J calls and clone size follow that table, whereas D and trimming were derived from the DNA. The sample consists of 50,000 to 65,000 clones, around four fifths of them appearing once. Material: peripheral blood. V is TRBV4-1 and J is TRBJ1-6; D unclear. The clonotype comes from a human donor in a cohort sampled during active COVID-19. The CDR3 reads CASSHAPGRTRGSPLHF. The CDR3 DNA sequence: TGCGCCAGCAGTCATGCTCCGGGCCGGACTAGAGGTTCACCCCTCCACTTT.